This record covers a single T cell receptor (beta chain). This sample was taken from a study of T cell changes during pregnancy in multiple sclerosis. Profiling relied on immunoSEQ multiplex PCR, and the TCRdb table lists in-frame clones only, not all of them. Here the sample spans roughly 49,000 clones, about 90% being singletons. The CDR3 runs to 14 residues. V shed 4 bases, J shed 9 bases, and the junction held 10 bases outside the gene matches. Germline V gene lookup returns CDR1 SGHTA and CDR2 FQGNSA. The source of this sequence is a female donor in good health, enrolled as a control in a pregnancy study. This material consisted of CD4+ T cells from peripheral blood mononuclear cells, taken in the second trimester of pregnancy. V gene TRBV7-2 combines with J gene TRBJ2-3; 7 nucleotides line up with TRBD2. The CDR3 sequence: CASSSTGRGWTQYF. The CDR3 nucleotides are TGTGCCAGCAGCTCCACCGGGCGGGGGTGGACGCAGTATTTT.